Listed below are T cell receptor beta chains from one sample, sequenced in a study of type 1 regulatory T cells. TCRdb re-derived calls from the reads in MiXCR, one entry per CDR3 protein. The sample contains some 89,000 distinct CDR3 sequences, roughly 28% of which appear only once. The sample taken for sequencing was CD4+ T cells, either the whole sample or a sorted fraction (not recorded which). These receptor sequences come from a human donor in good health. Each CDR3 is given with its conserved first and last residue. A D gene is named only where the DNA matches it firmly. A row's size may be missing; if present it is once, few, many or a size class.

d_gene | j_gene | v_gene | abundance | len | CDR3aa | CDR3nt
TRBD1 | TRBJ1-5 | TRBV20-1 | few | 14 | CSAAQGVSNQPQHF | TGCAGTGCGGCACAGGGGGTGAGCAATCAGCCCCAGCATTTT
- | TRBJ2-5 | TRBV10-3 | - | 13 | CAISESTQETQYF | TGTGCCATCAGTGAGTCGACGCAAGAGACCCAGTACTTC
- | TRBJ2-2 | TRBV18 | few | 12 | CASSPLPGELFF | TGTGCCAGCTCACCACTGCCCGGGGAGCTGTTTTTT
TRBD2 | TRBJ2-4 | TRBV7-8 | few | 19 | CASSSTSGGFEGAKNIQYF | TGTGCCAGCAGCTCGACTAGCGGGGGATTTGAGGGAGCCAAAAACATTCAGTACTTC
- | TRBJ2-7 | TRBV12-1 | few | 15 | CASTSKGFIPYEQYF | TGTGCCAGCACCAGTAAGGGGTTTATCCCCTACGAGCAGTACTTC
- | TRBJ2-4 | TRBV3-1 | few | 16 | CASSLRGSVGGDIQYF | TGTGCCAGCAGCCTCCGGGGTAGCGTGGGTGGAGACATTCAGTACTTC
TRBD1 | TRBJ1-1 | TRBV20-1 | - | 14 | CSAYHRGMYTEAFF | TGCAGTGCTTACCACAGGGGAATGTACACTGAAGCTTTCTTT
- | TRBJ2-3 | TRBV11-2 | few | 16 | CASSIRPLDGTDTQYF | TGTGCCAGCAGCATTAGACCATTGGACGGCACAGATACGCAGTATTTT
TRBD1 | TRBJ2-6 | TRBV29-1 | - | 14 | CSAGQGSGANVLTF | TGCAGCGCGGGACAGGGCTCTGGGGCCAACGTCCTGACTTTC
TRBD2 | TRBJ2-5 | TRBV7-2 | - | 13 | CASSLWEGETQYF | TGTGCCAGCAGCTTATGGGAGGGAGAGACCCAGTACTTC
- | TRBJ2-3 | TRBV5-1 | - | 14 | CASSSPSGTDTQYF | TGCGCCAGCAGCTCCCCCTCGGGCACAGATACGCAGTATTTT
- | TRBJ2-3 | TRBV7-2 | - | 12 | CANSLYPDTQYF | TGTGCCAACAGCTTATATCCAGATACGCAGTATTTT
- | TRBJ2-1 | TRBV29-1 | - | 12 | CSARSSYNEQFF | TGCAGCGCGCGGTCTTCCTACAATGAGCAGTTCTTC
- | TRBJ2-1 | TRBV24-1 | - | 15 | CATSDFFRGGGEQFF | TGTGCCACCAGTGATTTCTTCAGGGGTGGGGGTGAGCAGTTCTTC
- | TRBJ2-3 | TRBV20-1 | - | 14 | CSARKSSSTDTQYF | TGCAGTGCTCGGAAATCTTCTAGCACAGATACGCAGTATTTT
- | TRBJ2-5 | TRBV19 | few | 13 | CASSPDGQETQYF | TGTGCCAGTAGTCCCGACGGGCAAGAGACCCAGTACTTC
TRBD1 | TRBJ2-2 | TRBV30 | - | 14 | CAWETGANTGELFF | TGTGCCTGGGAGACAGGGGCGAACACCGGGGAGCTGTTTTTT
TRBD2 | TRBJ2-2 | TRBV18 | - | 14 | CASSPESAGGGLFF | TGTGCCAGCTCACCAGAGTCGGCAGGCGGGGGGCTGTTTTTT
- | TRBJ2-1 | TRBV7-3 | - | 13 | CANSLSNIHEQFF | TGTGCCAACAGCTTAAGTAACATCCATGAGCAGTTCTTC
- | TRBJ2-7 | TRBV10-2 | - | 15 | CASSDSGGLAHEQYF | TGCGCCAGCAGTGATTCAGGTGGGCTAGCCCACGAGCAGTACTTC
TRBD2 | TRBJ2-2 | TRBV5-5 | few | 18 | CASSPEVSSGMNTGELFF | TGTGCCAGCAGCCCGGAGGTGTCTAGCGGGATGAACACCGGGGAGCTGTTTTTT
- | TRBJ2-5 | TRBV19 | - | 13 | CASRIQGHETQYF | TGTGCCAGTAGGATACAGGGTCACGAGACCCAGTACTTC
- | TRBJ1-5 | TRBV20-1 | - | 12 | CSARPGNQPQHF | TGCAGTGCTCGACCGGGCAATCAGCCCCAGCATTTT
- | TRBJ2-4 | TRBV14 | few | 12 | CASSQLGNIQYF | TGTGCCAGCAGTCAGCTAGGAAACATTCAGTACTTC
- | TRBJ2-1 | TRBV30 | - | 12 | CAWSATRNEQFF | TGTGCCTGGAGTGCCACTAGAAATGAGCAGTTCTTC
TRBD2 | TRBJ2-3 | TRBV5-6 | - | 15 | CASSLGLAGGDTQYF | TGTGCCAGCAGCCTTGGACTAGCGGGAGGAGATACGCAGTATTTT
- | TRBJ2-7 | TRBV6-2/TRBV6-3 | - | 14 | CASSYSTGTYEQYF | TGTGCCAGCAGTTACTCGACGGGGACCTACGAGCAGTACTTC
- | TRBJ2-3 | TRBV19 | - | 15 | CASSIQGAHTDTQYF | TGTGCCAGTAGTATACAAGGCGCCCACACAGATACGCAGTATTTT
TRBD2 | TRBJ2-3 | TRBV28 | - | 17 | CASSYNRLAGGKDTQYF | TGTGCCAGCAGTTACAACAGACTAGCGGGAGGGAAAGATACGCAGTATTTT
- | TRBJ2-1 | TRBV10-3 | few | 15 | CAAQGGGNAHGEQFF | TGTGCCGCCCAGGGAGGGGGGAACGCACACGGTGAGCAGTTCTTC
- | TRBJ2-2 | TRBV5-5 | few | 16 | CASSLPAGWGTGELFF | TGTGCCAGCAGCCTGCCGGCAGGGTGGGGAACCGGGGAGCTGTTTTTT
TRBD2 | TRBJ2-2 | TRBV3-1 | few | 18 | CASSQDPTSGTNTGELFF | TGTGCCAGCAGCCAAGATCCAACTAGCGGGACGAACACCGGGGAGCTGTTTTTT
TRBD1 | TRBJ1-1 | TRBV9 | - | 13 | CASSEPSTGVTFF | TGTGCCAGCAGCGAGCCCTCGACAGGGGTTACTTTCTTT
- | TRBJ2-3 | TRBV5-1 | - | 15 | CASKGAADSRDTQYF | TGCGCCAGCAAAGGAGCGGCAGATTCGCGGGATACGCAGTATTTT
TRBD2 | TRBJ2-2 | TRBV24-1 | - | 15 | CATSDSSGSSGELFF | TGTGCCACCAGTGATTCCAGCGGGAGCTCTGGGGAGCTGTTTTTT
- | TRBJ1-5 | TRBV5-1 | - | 12 | CASSLDEGPQHF | TGCGCCAGCAGCTTGGATGAGGGGCCCCAGCATTTT
TRBD1 | TRBJ2-7 | TRBV18 | - | 13 | CASSPLTGGEQYF | TGTGCCAGCTCACCTCTGACAGGGGGTGAGCAGTACTTC
- | TRBJ2-1 | TRBV24-1 | - | 16 | CATSEERGALYNEQFF | TGTGCCACCAGTGAGGAACGCGGAGCGCTTTACAATGAGCAGTTCTTC
TRBD2 | TRBJ2-2 | TRBV9 | - | 16 | CASSETSGLNTGELFF | TGTGCCAGTAGCGAAACTAGCGGGCTGAACACCGGGGAGCTGTTTTTT
TRBD1 | TRBJ1-4 | TRBV5-1 | - | 16 | CASSRRGQGSSEKLFF | TGCGCCAGCAGCCGGAGGGGACAGGGGAGCTCGGAAAAACTGTTTTTT
- | TRBJ2-1 | TRBV12-3/TRBV12-4 | - | 14 | CASSSFRGRHEQFF | TGTGCCAGCAGTTCGTTCCGAGGGCGCCACGAGCAGTTCTTC
- | TRBJ2-7 | TRBV20-1 | - | 13 | CSARDAFGYEQYF | TGCAGTGCTAGAGACGCTTTCGGGTACGAGCAGTACTTC
TRBD1 | TRBJ1-5 | TRBV29-1 | few | 14 | CSVGDRGSNQPQHF | TGCAGCGTTGGGGACAGGGGCAGCAATCAGCCCCAGCATTTT
TRBD1 | TRBJ2-7 | TRBV5-1 | - | 14 | CASSLSQGSYEQYF | TGCGCCAGCAGCTTGTCACAGGGGTCCTACGAGCAGTACTTC
- | TRBJ2-1 | TRBV29-1 | few | 16 | CSVEDPGRGSRYEQFF | TGCAGCGTTGAAGACCCCGGACGGGGCTCTAGGTATGAGCAGTTCTTC
- | TRBJ2-1 | TRBV6-4 | few | 15 | CASSEGSSSYNEQFF | TGTGCCAGCAGTGAAGGCTCAAGCTCCTACAATGAGCAGTTCTTC
- | TRBJ2-3 | TRBV2 | - | 12 | CASRVDTDTQYF | TGTGCCAGCAGAGTGGACACAGATACGCAGTATTTT
TRBD1 | TRBJ1-1 | TRBV5-1 | few | 15 | CASSLEMTGRTEAFF | TGCGCCAGCAGCTTGGAGATGACAGGGAGGACTGAAGCTTTCTTT
TRBD1 | TRBJ1-2 | TRBV29-1 | few | 12 | CSVEDGTDGYTF | TGCAGCGTTGAAGATGGGACAGATGGCTACACCTTC
- | TRBJ2-4 | TRBV20-1 | few | 14 | CSARITQSVNIQYF | TGCAGTGCTAGAATTACACAGAGCGTCAACATTCAGTACTTC
TRBD2 | TRBJ2-4 | TRBV2 | - | 17 | CASSELALAGAKNIQYF | TGTGCCAGCAGTGAATTAGCTCTAGCGGGAGCCAAAAACATTCAGTACTTC
- | TRBJ1-1 | TRBV3-1 | - | 12 | CASSQVLSEAFF | TGTGCCAGCAGCCAAGTTCTCAGTGAAGCTTTCTTT
- | TRBJ2-1 | TRBV3-1 | - | 15 | CASRKEGGSYNEQFF | TGTGCCAGCAGAAAAGAAGGTGGTTCCTACAATGAGCAGTTCTTC
- | TRBJ2-2 | TRBV7-9 | - | 14 | CARASSANTGELFF | TGTGCCAGGGCTAGCAGCGCGAACACCGGGGAGCTGTTTTTT